This entry is about one TCR beta chain. Its cognate antigen is unknown. Method: immunoSEQ multiplex PCR; TCRdb's copy keeps in-frame clones and lacks some. Here the sample spans around 110,000 clones, 80% to 90% being singletons. This entry comes from a study of T cell responses to AZD1222 COVID-19 vaccine. Notes on the study in general: Spike as a whole was targeted by vaccine-associated CD4 TCRs, dominant at 160-218 and 743-854. Baseline seropositives among AZD1222 recipients totaled only five to seven.

Germline CDR1 reads MNHEY; CDR2 reads SVGAGI. The CDR3 covers 14 residues. V lost 11 bases, J lost 13 bases, and 29 bases lay in between. This receptor was taken from an adult in good health. V gene TRBV6-5 combines with J gene TRBJ1-2; no firm D call. This sample comprised peripheral blood, obtained on day 0 of MenACWY control vaccination. In nucleotides, the CDR3 is TGTGCCGGAGGGCCGGGTATCGCGTATCCTCTATCCACCTTC. Translating gives CAGGPGIAYPLSTF.